This section outlines one T cell receptor beta chain sequence together with its context. Its antigen is not identified. The data are from a study of pediatric ulcerative colitis. Whole-study findings and limits: In rectum, acute severe colitis had expanded clones and less diversity. A couple of patients had blood samples with substantially reduced template counts.

Data came from immunoSEQ multiplex PCR; TCRdb stores just in-frame clones and leaves some out. The data contain about 64,000 clones, 77% of them singletons. Germline V lookup: CDR1 MDHEN, CDR2 SYDVKM. The CDR3 consists of 14 residues. Trimming took 6 bases from V and 4 from J, leaving 13 bases between them. The chain carries TRBV28 and TRBJ1-5; a weak D match, TRBD1 (5 bases). This receptor was obtained from a boy between 10 and 17 years old with moderate ulcerative colitis. Sequencing was carried out using blood. CDR3 sequence: CASRRTEGNQPQHF. CDR3 DNA: TGTGCCAGCAGACGAACCGAGGGGAATCAGCCCCAGCATTTT.